One sample yielded the 6 T cell receptor beta chains listed below, sequenced in a study of blood T cell repertoires in COVID-19. Sequencing was performed with immunoSEQ multiplex PCR; in TCRdb, only in-frame clones are kept and a portion is missing. The sample comprises 130,000 or so clones, more than 75% of which are singletons, and 5% rests with the top ten. The material sequenced was peripheral blood. These receptors were obtained from a woman in her sixties or seventies with COVID-19, enrolled during active disease.

The V and J genes are TRBV19 and TRBJ1-2, with D maybe TRBD1 (5 bases). From germline, CDR1 is LNHDA and CDR2 SQIVND (reference sequence). The CDR3 consists of 13 residues. V lost 9 bases, J lost 4 bases, and 15 bases lay in between. CDR3 protein: CASTSDRFYGYTF. CDR3 in DNA: TGTGCCAGCACCTCCGACAGATTCTATGGCTACACCTTC. Together with reference TRBV19 and TRBJ1-2, the CDR3 gives the full variable domain: DGGITQSPKYLFRKEGQNVTLSCEQNLNHDAMYWYRQDPGQGLRLIYYSQIVNDFQKGDIAEGYSVSREKKESFPLTVTSAQKNPTAFYLCASTSDRFYGYTFGSGTRLTVV.

In DNA, the CDR3 is TGTGCCAGCAGCTCCCGGGTCGACCCCTACAATGAGCAGTTCTTC. Protein sequence: CASSSRVDPYNEQFF. The rearrangement links TRBV7-2 to TRBJ2-1, with no clear D. CDR1 is SGHTA and CDR2 is FQGNSA in the germline V gene. The V end lost 4 bases, the J end lost 2 bases, and 12 bases lay between the germline ends. This CDR3 region has 15 residues.

In regard to this clone: A read error may account for a junction end that differs from germline. The chain has TRBV15 and TRBJ1-2; maybe TRBD1 (6 bases). Germline V gives CDR1 LNHNV, CDR2 YYDKDF (reference sequence). The CDR3 spans 13 residues. CDR3 nucleotides: TGTGCCACCAGCAGAGATCTTGCGGACAGTTGTTTCTTC. Translation gives CATSRDLADSCFF. Based on the CDR3 plus reference TRBV15 and TRBJ1-2, the full variable domain is DAMVIQNPRYQVTQFGKPVTLSCSQTLNHNVMYWYQQKSSQAPKLLFHYYDKDFNNEADTPDNFQSRRPNTSFCFLDIRSPGLGDTAMYLCATSRDLADSCFFGSGTRLTVV.

This clone appeared a few times. The chain couples TRBV5-5 to TRBJ1-2, with a tentative D call TRBD1 (5 bases). The CDR3 is made up of 15 amino acids. The germline gives CDR1 SGHKS, CDR2 YYEKEE (reference sequence). V lost 6 bases and J lost 4, with 19 bases in between. The CDR3 DNA is TGTGCCAGCACCCCCGACGGGGGTTGGACCTATGGCTACACCTTC. Translation: CASTPDGGWTYGYTF.

This chain links TRBV7-2 with TRBJ1-2, with a tentative D call TRBD1 (6 bases). Germline V lookup: CDR1 SGHTA, CDR2 FQGNSA. The CDR3 extends over 12 amino acids. The germline V and J ends were trimmed by 7 bases and 6 bases, with 12 bases remaining between them. CDR3 nucleotide sequence: TGTGCCAGCACCACAGGGACTAATGGCTACACCTTC. Protein product: CASTTGTNGYTF.

The chain employs TRBV10-3 and TRBJ1-1; D remains unclear. The CDR3 extends over 14 amino acids. Looked up from germline, CDR1 is ENHRY and CDR2 is SYGVKD. Deletions cut 3 bases from V and 7 bases from J, with 15 bases between. CDR3 sequence: CAISEGRRAGEAFF. The CDR3 DNA sequence: TGTGCCATCAGTGAAGGCAGGCGAGCCGGTGAAGCTTTCTTT.